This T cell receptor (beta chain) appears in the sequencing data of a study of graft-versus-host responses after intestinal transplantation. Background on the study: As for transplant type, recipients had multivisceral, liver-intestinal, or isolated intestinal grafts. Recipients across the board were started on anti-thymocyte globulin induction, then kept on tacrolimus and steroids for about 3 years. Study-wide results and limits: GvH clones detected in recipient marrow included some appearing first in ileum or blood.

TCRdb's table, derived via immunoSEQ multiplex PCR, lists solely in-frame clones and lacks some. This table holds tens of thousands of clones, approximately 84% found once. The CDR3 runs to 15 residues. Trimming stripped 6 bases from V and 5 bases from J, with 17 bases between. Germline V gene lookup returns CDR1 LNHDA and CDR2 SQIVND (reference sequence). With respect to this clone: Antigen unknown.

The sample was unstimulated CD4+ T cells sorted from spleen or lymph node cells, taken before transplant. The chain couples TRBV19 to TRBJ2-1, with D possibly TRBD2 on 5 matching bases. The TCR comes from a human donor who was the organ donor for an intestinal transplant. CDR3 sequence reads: CASSHLGALNNEQFF. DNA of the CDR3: TGTGCCAGTAGCCACCTGGGAGCCTTAAACAATGAGCAGTTCTTC.